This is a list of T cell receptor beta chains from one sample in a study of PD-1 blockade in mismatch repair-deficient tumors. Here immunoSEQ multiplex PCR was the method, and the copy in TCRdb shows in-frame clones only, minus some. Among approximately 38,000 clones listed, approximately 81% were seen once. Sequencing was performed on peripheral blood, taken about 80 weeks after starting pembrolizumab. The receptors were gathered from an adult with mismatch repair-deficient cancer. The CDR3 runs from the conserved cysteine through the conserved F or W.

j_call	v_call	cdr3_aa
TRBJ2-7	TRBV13	CASSLASGLAGSYEQYF
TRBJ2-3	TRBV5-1	CASSLADDTQYF
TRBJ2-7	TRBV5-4	CASSLLAVSEQYF
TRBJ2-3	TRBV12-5	CASGFVSGYTDTQYF
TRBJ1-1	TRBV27	CASSGAGRGTEAFF
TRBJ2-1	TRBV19	CASSRQGTDEQFF
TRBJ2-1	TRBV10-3	CAISREGSHNEQFF
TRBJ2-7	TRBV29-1	CSVDRLDRYEQYF
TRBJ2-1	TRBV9	CASSVYGSSSILNEQFF
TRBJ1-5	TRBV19	CASRRSGADNQPQHF
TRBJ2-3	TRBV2	CASSEFWRENTDTQYF
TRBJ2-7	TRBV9	CASSVGQGAYEQYF
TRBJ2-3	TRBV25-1	CASSHNRGSADTQYF
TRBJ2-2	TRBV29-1	CSVDVSRHNTGELFF
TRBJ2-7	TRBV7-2	CANSRLGRGYEQYF
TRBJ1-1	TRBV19	CASSLGQGGTEAFF
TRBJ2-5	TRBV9	CASSVDGTDGETQYF
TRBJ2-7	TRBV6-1	CASGRERSYEQYF
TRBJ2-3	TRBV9	CASNRLAGRVDTQYF
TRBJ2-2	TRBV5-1	CASNSGLGTRVTGELFF
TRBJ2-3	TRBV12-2	CASRLSQDRVGTDTQYF
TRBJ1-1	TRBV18	CASSPFGGEAFF
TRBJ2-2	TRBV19	CASNILGSRGELFF
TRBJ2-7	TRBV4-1	CASSPGTPYEQYF
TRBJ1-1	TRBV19	CASSPGQLNTEAFF
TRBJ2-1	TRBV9	CASSVQIAGLMDEQFF
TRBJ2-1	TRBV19	CASSLGTSGSFYNEQFF
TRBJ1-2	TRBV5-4	CASSSYRGPNYGYTF
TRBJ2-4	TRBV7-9	CASSLGVGIQYF
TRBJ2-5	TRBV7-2	CASSLGPRETQYF
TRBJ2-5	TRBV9	CASSLGTSGRGETQYF
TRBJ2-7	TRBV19	CASSISLAAIYEQYF
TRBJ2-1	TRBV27	CASRIEGTSGNNEQFF
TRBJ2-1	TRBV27	CASSLAVGGLPLYNEQFF
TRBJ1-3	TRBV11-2	CASSFPTGSGGNTIYF